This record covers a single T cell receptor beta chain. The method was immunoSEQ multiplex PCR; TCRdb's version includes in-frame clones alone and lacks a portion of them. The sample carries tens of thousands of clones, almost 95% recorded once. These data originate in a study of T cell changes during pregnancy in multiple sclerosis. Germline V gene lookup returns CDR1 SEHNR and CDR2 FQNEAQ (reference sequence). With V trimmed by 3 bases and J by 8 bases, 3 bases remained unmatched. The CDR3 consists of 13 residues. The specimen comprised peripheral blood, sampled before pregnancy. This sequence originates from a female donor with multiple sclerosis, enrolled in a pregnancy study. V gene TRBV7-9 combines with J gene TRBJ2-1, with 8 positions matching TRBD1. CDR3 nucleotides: TGTGCCAGCAGCTTGGACAGGGAGTATGAGCAGTTCTTC. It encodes CASSLDREYEQFF. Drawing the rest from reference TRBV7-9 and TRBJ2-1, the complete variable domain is DTGVSQNPRHKITKRGQNVTFRCDPISEHNRLYWYRQTLGQGPEFLTYFQNEAQLEKSRLLSDRFSAERPKGSFSTLEIQRTEQGDSAMYLCASSLDREYEQFFGPGTRLTVL.